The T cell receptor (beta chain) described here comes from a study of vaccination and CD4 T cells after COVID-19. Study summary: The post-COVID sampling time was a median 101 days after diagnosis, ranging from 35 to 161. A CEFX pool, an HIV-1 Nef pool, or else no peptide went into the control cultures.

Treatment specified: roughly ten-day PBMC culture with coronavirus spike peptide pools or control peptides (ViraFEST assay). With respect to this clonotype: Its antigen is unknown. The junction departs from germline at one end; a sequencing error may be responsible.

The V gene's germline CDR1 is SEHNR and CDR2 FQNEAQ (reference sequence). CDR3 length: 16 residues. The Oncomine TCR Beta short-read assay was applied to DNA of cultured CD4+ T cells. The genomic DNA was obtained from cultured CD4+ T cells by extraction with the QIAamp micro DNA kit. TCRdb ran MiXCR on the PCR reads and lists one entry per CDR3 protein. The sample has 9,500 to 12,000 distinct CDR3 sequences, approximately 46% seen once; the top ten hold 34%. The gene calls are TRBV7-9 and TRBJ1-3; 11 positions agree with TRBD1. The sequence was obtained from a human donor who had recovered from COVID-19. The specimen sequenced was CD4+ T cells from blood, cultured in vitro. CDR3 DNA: TGTGCCACCAGCTTCGGGACAGGGGGTTCTGGAAACACCATATATTTT. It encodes CATSFGTGGSGNTIYF.